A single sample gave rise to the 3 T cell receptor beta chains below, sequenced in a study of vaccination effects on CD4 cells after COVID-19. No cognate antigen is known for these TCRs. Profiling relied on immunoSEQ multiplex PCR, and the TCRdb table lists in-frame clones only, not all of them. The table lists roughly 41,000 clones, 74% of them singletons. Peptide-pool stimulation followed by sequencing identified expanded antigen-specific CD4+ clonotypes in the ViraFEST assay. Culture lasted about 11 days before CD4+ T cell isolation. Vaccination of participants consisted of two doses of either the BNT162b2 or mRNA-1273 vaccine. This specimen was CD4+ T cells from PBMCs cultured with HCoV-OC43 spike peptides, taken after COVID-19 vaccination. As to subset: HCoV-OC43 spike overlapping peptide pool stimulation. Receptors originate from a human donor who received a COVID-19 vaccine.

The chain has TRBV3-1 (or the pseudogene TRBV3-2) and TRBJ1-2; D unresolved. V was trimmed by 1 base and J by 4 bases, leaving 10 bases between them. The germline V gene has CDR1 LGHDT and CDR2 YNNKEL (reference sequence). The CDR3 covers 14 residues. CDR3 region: CASSQGGSSYGYTF. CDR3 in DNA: TGTGCCAGCAGCCAAGGAGGCTCTTCCTATGGCTACACCTTC.

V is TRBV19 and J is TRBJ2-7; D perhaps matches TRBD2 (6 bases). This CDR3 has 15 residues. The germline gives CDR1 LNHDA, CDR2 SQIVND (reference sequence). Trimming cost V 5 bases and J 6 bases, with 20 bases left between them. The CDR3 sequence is CASSSPGEVTLEQYF. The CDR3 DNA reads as TGTGCCAGTAGTTCGCCGGGGGAGGTAACCCTCGAGCAGTACTTC.

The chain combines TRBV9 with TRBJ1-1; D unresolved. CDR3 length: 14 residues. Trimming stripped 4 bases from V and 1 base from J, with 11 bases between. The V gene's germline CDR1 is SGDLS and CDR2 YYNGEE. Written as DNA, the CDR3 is TGTGCCAGCAGCCCATTCACCGCGAACACTGAAGCTTTCTTT. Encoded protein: CASSPFTANTEAFF.